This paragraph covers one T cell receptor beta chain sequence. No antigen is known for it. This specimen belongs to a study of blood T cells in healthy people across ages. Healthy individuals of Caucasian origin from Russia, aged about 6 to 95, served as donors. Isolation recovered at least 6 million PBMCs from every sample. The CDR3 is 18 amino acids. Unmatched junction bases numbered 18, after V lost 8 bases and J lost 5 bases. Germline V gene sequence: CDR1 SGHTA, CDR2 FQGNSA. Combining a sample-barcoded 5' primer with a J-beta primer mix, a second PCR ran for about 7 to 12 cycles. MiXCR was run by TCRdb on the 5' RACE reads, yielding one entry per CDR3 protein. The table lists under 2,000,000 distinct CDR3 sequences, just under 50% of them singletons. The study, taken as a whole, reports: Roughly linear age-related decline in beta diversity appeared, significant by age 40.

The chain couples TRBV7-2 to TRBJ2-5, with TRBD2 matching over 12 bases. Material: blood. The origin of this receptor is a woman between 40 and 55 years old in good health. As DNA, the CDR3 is TGTGCCAGCGCCGGGAGAAAGACTAGCGGGGGCCCCCGCGAGACCCAGTACTTC. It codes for CASAGRKTSGGPRETQYF.